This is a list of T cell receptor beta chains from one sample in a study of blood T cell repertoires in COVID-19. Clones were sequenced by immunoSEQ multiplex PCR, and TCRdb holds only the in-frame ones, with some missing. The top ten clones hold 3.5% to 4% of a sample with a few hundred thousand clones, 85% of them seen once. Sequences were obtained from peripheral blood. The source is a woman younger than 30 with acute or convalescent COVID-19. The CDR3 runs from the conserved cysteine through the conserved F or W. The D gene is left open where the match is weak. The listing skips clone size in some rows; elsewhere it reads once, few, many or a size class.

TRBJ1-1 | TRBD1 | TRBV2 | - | TGTGCCAGCAGTTCGGACAGGGACACTGAAGCTTTCTTT | CASSSDRDTEAFF
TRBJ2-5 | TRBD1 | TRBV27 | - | TGTGCCAGCAGTCCAGCGGACAGGGACCAAGAGACCCAGTACTTC | CASSPADRDQETQYF
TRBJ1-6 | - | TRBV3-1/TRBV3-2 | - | TGTGCCAGCAGCCAAGGGGGGACACCTAATTCACCCCTCCACTTT | CASSQGGTPNSPLHF
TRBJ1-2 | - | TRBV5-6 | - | TGTGCCAGCAGCTTGGGGGGGCCGGGGTATGGCTACACCTTC | CASSLGGPGYGYTF
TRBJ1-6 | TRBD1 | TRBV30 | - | TGTGCCTGGAGTGTAGGGACAGGGGACTCACCCCTCCACTTT | CAWSVGTGDSPLHF
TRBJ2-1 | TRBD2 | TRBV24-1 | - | TGTGCCACCAGTGATTTGCCCAAGCGGGATAGCTCCTACAATGAGCAGTTCTTC | CATSDLPKRDSSYNEQFF
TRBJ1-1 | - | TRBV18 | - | TGTGCCAGCTCACTCCCCCCAGGGCTTGAGAACACTGAAGCTTTCTTT | CASSLPPGLENTEAFF
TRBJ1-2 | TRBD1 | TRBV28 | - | TGTGCCAGCAGTCCGGGACAGATTTATGGCTACACCTTC | CASSPGQIYGYTF
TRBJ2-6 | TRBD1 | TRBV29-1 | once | TGCAGCGCCAGACAGGGTTCTGGGGCCAACGTCCTGACTTTC | CSARQGSGANVLTF
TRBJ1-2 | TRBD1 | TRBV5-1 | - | TGCGCCAGCAGCTTGGGGGCCTCGACAGGGGAAGACAGAACCTTC | CASSLGASTGEDRTF
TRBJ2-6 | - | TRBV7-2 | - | TGTGCCAGCAGCTTAGATAGCGGATCTGGGGCCAACGTCCTGACTTTC | CASSLDSGSGANVLTF
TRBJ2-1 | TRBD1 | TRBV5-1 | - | TGCGCCAGCAGCCCTGGCCCGGACAGGGGAGCTAGGAGGTTCTTC | CASSPGPDRGARRFF
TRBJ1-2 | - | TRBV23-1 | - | TGCGCCAGCAGTCAGTACCTACAGGGTACCTATGGCTACACCTTC | CASSQYLQGTYGYTF
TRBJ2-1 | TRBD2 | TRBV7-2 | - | TGTGCCAGCAGCTTAGACCTAGCGGGGGATAATGAGCAGTTCTTC | CASSLDLAGDNEQFF
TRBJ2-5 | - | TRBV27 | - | TGTGCCAGCGGAGCCGGAGGGAGGATTCTCGAGACCCAGTACTTC | CASGAGGRILETQYF
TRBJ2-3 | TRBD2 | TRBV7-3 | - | TGTGCCAGCAGCTTCTTAGCGGGAGGGCTCACAGATACGCAGTATTTT | CASSFLAGGLTDTQYF
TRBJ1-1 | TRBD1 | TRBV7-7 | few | TGTGCCAGCAGCTCAACCCAGGGGGCTTTGAACACTGAAGCTTTCTTT | CASSSTQGALNTEAFF
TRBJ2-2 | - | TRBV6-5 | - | TGTGCCAGCCAGAGAGGTGGCACCGGGGAGCTGTTTTTT | CASQRGGTGELFF
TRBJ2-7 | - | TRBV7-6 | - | TGTGCCAGCAGCATCGCGGGGACAGTCAACTACGAGCAGTACTTC | CASSIAGTVNYEQYF
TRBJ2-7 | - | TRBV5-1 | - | TGCGCCAGCAGGCCATCCCGTAAGAGTACTGAATCCTACGAGCAGTACTTC | CASRPSRKSTESYEQYF
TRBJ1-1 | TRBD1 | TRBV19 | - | TGTGCCAGTAGTATGACAGGGTACGGGAACACTGAAGCTTTCTTT | CASSMTGYGNTEAFF
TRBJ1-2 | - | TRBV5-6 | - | TGTGCCAGCAGCTCAGGGTTTGGCTACACCTTC | CASSSGFGYTF
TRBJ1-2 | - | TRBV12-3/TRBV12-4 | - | TGTGCCAGCAGTTTGGGAGGGGTTGGCTACACCTTC | CASSLGGVGYTF
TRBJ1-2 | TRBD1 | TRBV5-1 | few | TGCGCCAGCAGCTTGGTTCCAGGGGGCCTATATGGCTACACCTTC | CASSLVPGGLYGYTF
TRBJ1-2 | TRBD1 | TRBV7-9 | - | TGTGCCAGCATCAAGTGGGTACCCGGGACAGGGACTAACTATGGCTACACCTTC | CASIKWVPGTGTNYGYTF
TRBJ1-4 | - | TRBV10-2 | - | TGCGCCAGCAGCTCCCCCCGGGTAGCTAATGAAAAACTGTTTTTT | CASSSPRVANEKLFF
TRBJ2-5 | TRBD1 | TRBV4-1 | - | TGCGCCAGCAGCCATTTGGGACAGGCCCAAGAGACCCAGTACTTC | CASSHLGQAQETQYF
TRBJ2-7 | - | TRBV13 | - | TGTGCCAGCAGATCTCAGCGCTCGAGCTCCTACGAGCAGTACTTC | CASRSQRSSSYEQYF
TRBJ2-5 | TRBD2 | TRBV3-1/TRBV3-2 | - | TGTGCCAGCAGCCCAATTACCGGAAGGGGCGGGGGGGCCTCCGAAGAGACCCAGTACTTC | CASSPITGRGGGASEETQYF
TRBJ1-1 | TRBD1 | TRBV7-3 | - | TGTGCCAGCAGCTTAGTGACAGGGTCGGTCACTGAAGCTTTCTTT | CASSLVTGSVTEAFF
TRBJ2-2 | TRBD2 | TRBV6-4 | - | TGTGCCAGCAGTGACGCGGGGGGACTCACCGGGGAGCTGTTTTTT | CASSDAGGLTGELFF
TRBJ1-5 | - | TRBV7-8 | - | TGTGCCAGCAGCTCAAGGGGAGGCGGTCAGCCCCAGCATTTT | CASSSRGGGQPQHF
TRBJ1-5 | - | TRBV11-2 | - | TGTGCCAGCAGCTTAACTGGGGGCAGCAATCAGCCCCAGCATTTT | CASSLTGGSNQPQHF
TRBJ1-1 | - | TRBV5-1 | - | TGCGCCAGCAGCTTGGAACCGGGGAGCGCTGAAGCTTTCTTT | CASSLEPGSAEAFF
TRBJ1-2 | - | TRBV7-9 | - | TGTGCCAGCAGCCCCGGTCGGGGGAAGAAGGGCTATGGCTACACCTTC | CASSPGRGKKGYGYTF